The 29 T cell receptor beta chains below were found in one sample sequenced in a study of naive and memory T cell subsets. The treatment here: skin biopsy from PPD injection site in Mantoux-positive individual. TCR cDNA received a 3' ligated oligonucleotide that carried a UMI. The SP2 primer and nested alpha and beta constant region primers amplified ligated cDNA in four rounds. TCRdb re-analysed the UMI-ligation and nested PCR reads in MiXCR, keeping a single row per CDR3 protein. The sample holds 30,000 to 35,000 distinct CDR3 sequences, about 7.4% seen once. This material consisted of skin, taken from a tuberculin skin test site. These receptors came from an adult in good health.

As to this clonotype: A much larger clone differs by one base, so this may be a read error. The V call is TRBV7-8, the J call TRBJ1-4, with unresolved D. Germline-derived CDR1 and CDR2 are SGHVS and FQNEAQ. The CDR3 runs to 14 residues. V lost 9 bases, J lost 4 bases, and 15 bases lay in between. The CDR3 loop reads CARSLSNVNEKLFF. The CDR3 nucleotides are TGTGCCAGAAGTCTCAGCAATGTTAATGAAAAACTGTTTTTT.

This chain uses TRBV6-5 with TRBJ1-5; D gene uncertain. Germline lookup yields CDR1 MNHEY and CDR2 SVGAGI. The V and J ends lost 11 bases and 5 bases respectively, with 19 bases between them. The CDR3 consists of 14 residues. CDR3 in DNA: TGTGCCCGACCCCCTCCGCCAGGCGATCAGCCCCAGCATTTT. Translation gives CARPPPPGDQPQHF.

This clonotype was observed at least ten times. The chain joins TRBV29-1 to TRBJ2-7; tentatively, D is TRBD1 (6 bases). Germline V lookup: CDR1 SQVTM, CDR2 ANQGSEA. The CDR3 spans 16 residues. The V gene lost 0 bases and the J gene lost 0 bases, with 15 bases spanning the gap. DNA of the CDR3: TGCAGCGTTGAAGACTGGGGCAGGGGCTTCTCCTACGAGCAGTACTTC. It specifies CSVEDWGRGFSYEQYF.

As concerns this clonotype: A much more abundant neighbour one base away suggests this may be a read error. Written as DNA, the CDR3 is TGCGCCAGCAGCTTGGCCCCATCGCATGAAAAACGGTTTTTT. Protein product: CASSLAPSHEKRFF. The gene calls are TRBV5-1 and TRBJ1-4; D uncertain. The CDR3 is 14 amino acids. CDR1 and CDR2 (germline): SGHRS, YFSETQ.

In its sample, this clonotype was seen many times. The chain carries TRBV25-1 and TRBJ1-2; D gene uncertain. The CDR3 extends over 15 amino acids. The germline V gene encodes CDR1 MGHDK and CDR2 SYGVNS. The V end was cut by 1 base, the J end by 5 bases, with 14 bases between. CDR3: CASSEWAGGRYGYTF. CDR3 in DNA: TGTGCCAGCAGTGAATGGGCAGGAGGGCGGTATGGCTACACCTTC.

This clonotype was seen at least ten times. The chain combines TRBV2 with TRBJ2-1; TRBD1 agrees at 9 bases. The CDR3 runs to 16 residues. Trimming removed 3 bases from V and 0 bases from J; junction bases left unmatched: 3. CDR1 is SNHLY and CDR2 is FYNNEI in the germline V gene. The CDR3 nucleotides read TGTGCCAGCAGTGAGACAGGGGGGAGCTCCTACAATGAGCAGTTCTTC. Its translation is CASSETGGSSYNEQFF.

V gene TRBV12-3 or TRBV12-4 combines with J gene TRBJ2-3, with 9 bases fitting TRBD2. Trimming took 5 bases from V and 5 from J; bases not matched to a gene: 8. The CDR3 covers 15 residues. The CDR3, as DNA: TGTGCCAGCAGTCGGCGGGGGGGGGCCGGAGATACGCAGTATTTT. It specifies CASSRRGGAGDTQYF.

This clonotype is medium-sized by share. This chain links TRBV6-6 with TRBJ2-7; 7 nucleotides match TRBD1. V gave up 2 bases and J gave up 9 bases; unmatched junction bases: 7. The CDR3 spans 13 residues. The germline V gene encodes CDR1 MNHNY and CDR2 SVGAGI (reference sequence). This CDR3 reads CASSYPRQGGQYF. The DNA of the CDR3 is TGTGCCAGCAGTTACCCGAGACAGGGCGGGCAGTACTTC.

This clonotype has ten or more counts. V gene TRBV5-1 combines with J gene TRBJ2-7; weak D call: TRBD1 (6 bases). Germline CDR1 is SGHRS and CDR2 is YFSETQ. This CDR3 region has 14 residues. Trimming stripped 0 bases from V and 5 bases from J, with 12 bases between. CDR3 sequence (DNA): TGCGCCAGCAGCTTGGAACAGGGTACCGACGAGCAGTACTTC. It translates to CASSLEQGTDEQYF.

By share of the sample, this clonotype is medium-sized. The V call is TRBV7-9, the J call TRBJ2-3, with 7 bases aligning to TRBD2. V shed 4 bases, J shed 3 bases, and the junction held 7 bases outside the gene matches. Germline values: CDR1 SEHNR, CDR2 FQNEAQ (reference sequence). This CDR3 contains 15 residues. The CDR3 reads CASSSEGLETDTQYF. In DNA form, the CDR3 reads TGTGCCAGCAGCTCGGAAGGACTAGAGACAGATACGCAGTATTTT. The full variable domain, rest sourced from reference TRBV7-9 and TRBJ2-3, is DTGVSQNPRHKITKRGQNVTFRCDPISEHNRLYWYRQTLGQGPEFLTYFQNEAQLEKSRLLSDRFSAERPKGSFSTLEIQRTEQGDSAMYLCASSSEGLETDTQYFGPGTRLTVL.

This clonotype occurred many times. V usage is TRBV7-2 and J usage is TRBJ2-3; TRBD2 matches at 9 bases. The CDR3 has 15 residues. CDR1 and CDR2 from the germline V gene are SGHTA and FQGNSA. J lost 3 bases, V lost 5 bases, and 6 bases had no gene match. In DNA, the CDR3 is TGTGCCAGCAGCCGTAGCGGGGGACGTACAGATACGCAGTATTTT. Translated: CASSRSGGRTDTQYF.

There are a few counts of this clonotype. V and J are TRBV2 and TRBJ1-6; D remains ambiguous. Trimming left V 4 bases short and J 10 bases short, with 11 bases between. The CDR3 spans 13 residues. The V gene's germline CDR1 is SNHLY and CDR2 FYNNEI. DNA for the CDR3: TGTGCCAGCAGTGGGAACACACGATCACCCCTCCACTTT. It translates to CASSGNTRSPLHF.

The rearrangement joins TRBV4-2 to TRBJ1-1; D possibly corresponds to TRBD1 (5 bases). Germline lookup yields CDR1 LGHNA and CDR2 YNFKEQ. V dropped 0 bases and J dropped 6 bases, with 23 bases sitting between them. CDR3 length: 18 residues. The CDR3 nucleotides are TGTGCCAGCAGCCAAGACCATTTCAGGGAGTGGAGGAATGCTGAAGCTTTCTTT. Translated: CASSQDHFREWRNAEAFF.

This clonotype was found many times. V usage is TRBV7-9 and J usage is TRBJ2-5; weak D call: TRBD1 (5 bases). The CDR3 covers 15 residues. Germline values: CDR1 SEHNR, CDR2 FQNEAQ (reference sequence). Trimming stripped 7 bases from V and 5 bases from J, with 20 bases between. CDR3 loop: CASTNLGATRETQYF. CDR3 in DNA: TGTGCCAGCACCAACCTAGGGGCTACGAGGGAGACCCAGTACTTC.

This clonotype came up many times. The chain recombines TRBV5-1 with TRBJ2-3, with 16 bases matching TRBD2. With V trimmed by 3 bases and J by 4 bases, 8 bases remained unmatched. The germline V gene encodes CDR1 SGHRS and CDR2 YFSETQ. The CDR3 sequence is 18 residues long. CDR3 protein: CASSSGTSGGAIPDTQYF. CDR3 nucleotide sequence: TGCGCCAGCAGCTCTGGGACTAGCGGGGGGGCCATCCCAGATACGCAGTATTTT.

This clonotype occurred many times. This sequence joins TRBV19 and TRBJ2-2, with TRBD2 matching over 7 bases. The CDR3 totals 16 residues. Germline CDR1 LNHDA, CDR2 SQIVND (reference sequence). With 10 bases clipped from V and 2 bases from J, the junction kept 13 bases outside the gene matches. In DNA form, the CDR3 reads TGTGCCACACTAGAGCTAGCGGAATTTAACACCGGGGAGCTGTTTTTT. Its translation: CATLELAEFNTGELFF.

This clonotype was counted ten times or more. This chain uses TRBV19 with TRBJ2-7, with D hard to call. The V end lost 1 base, the J end lost 0 bases, and 16 bases lay between the germline ends. The CDR3 has 17 residues. Germline CDR1 reads LNHDA; CDR2 reads SQIVND (reference sequence). The CDR3: CASSIGSEQTLSYEQYF. The CDR3 DNA reads as TGTGCCAGTAGTATAGGTTCGGAACAGACACTCTCCTACGAGCAGTACTTC.

This clonotype was recorded many times. CDR3 sequence: CASSPWVEGWNEQFF. CDR3 in DNA: TGTGCCAGCAGCCCGTGGGTGGAGGGGTGGAATGAGCAGTTCTTC. The chain employs TRBV5-6 and TRBJ2-1; D is perhaps TRBD2 (6 bases). The length of the CDR3 is 15 residues. Trimming took off 4 bases at V and 7 bases at J, with 18 bases between the two ends. Per germline, CDR1 SGHDT and CDR2 YYEEEE.

This rearrangement joins TRBV29-1 to TRBJ2-1; 7 positions match TRBD2. V lost 6 bases and J lost 4; bases outside the gene matches: 6. Germline assignment: CDR1 SQVTM and CDR2 ANQGSEA. The CDR3 runs 13 residues. CDR3 sequence (DNA): TGCAGCGTCGTGGGAGGGAGTTACAATGAGCAGTTCTTC. Translation gives CSVVGGSYNEQFF.

The chain uses TRBV5-1 and TRBJ1-1; 7 bases line up with TRBD1. V shed 4 bases, J shed 7 bases, and the junction held 13 bases outside the gene matches. The germline gives CDR1 SGHRS, CDR2 YFSETQ. CDR3 length: 15 amino acids. The CDR3 is CASSLLTGRTGEAFF. CDR3 nucleotides: TGCGCCAGCAGCCTCCTGACAGGGCGAACGGGTGAAGCTTTCTTT. Variable domain in full (rest from reference TRBV5-1 and TRBJ1-1): KAGVTQTPRYLIKTRGQQVTLSCSPISGHRSVSWYQQTPGQGLQFLFEYFSETQRNKGNFPGRFSGRQFSNSRSEMNVSTLELGDSALYLCASSLLTGRTGEAFFGQGTRLTVV.

In its sample, this clonotype was seen many times. The chain carries TRBV9 and TRBJ2-1; D might be TRBD2 (6 bases). Germline V CDR1 and CDR2: SGDLS, YYNGEE. V shed 3 bases and J shed 8 bases, with 18 bases lying between them. There are 15 residues in the CDR3. The CDR3 region has the DNA TGTGCCAGCAGCGGTTCTAGCGCTTCGGTCGATGAGCAGTTCTTC. Its translation is CASSGSSASVDEQFF.

In this sample, this clonotype turned up many times. The genes are TRBV7-9 and TRBJ2-2; 8 bases fit TRBD1. The CDR3 has 17 amino acids. With V trimmed by 6 bases and J by 4 bases, 13 bases remained unmatched. Per the germline V gene, CDR1 is SEHNR and CDR2 is FQNEAQ (reference sequence). CDR3 sequence reads: CASRDIRGQEFTGELFF. The CDR3 DNA reads as TGTGCCAGCAGAGACATAAGGGGACAGGAGTTCACCGGGGAGCTGTTTTTT. Using reference TRBV7-9 and TRBJ2-2 for the parts outside the CDR3, the full variable domain is DTGVSQNPRHKITKRGQNVTFRCDPISEHNRLYWYRQTLGQGPEFLTYFQNEAQLEKSRLLSDRFSAERPKGSFSTLEIQRTEQGDSAMYLCASRDIRGQEFTGELFFGEGSRLTVL.

The V and J genes are TRBV19 and TRBJ1-1; a weak D match, TRBD1 (5 bases). Germline assignment: CDR1 LNHDA and CDR2 SQIVND (reference sequence). The CDR3 has 15 residues. Deletions cut 5 bases from V and 4 bases from J, with 17 bases between. The CDR3 is CASSFWGGRGTEAFF. The CDR3 DNA reads TGTGCCAGTAGTTTTTGGGGCGGAAGGGGCACTGAAGCTTTCTTT.

CDR3 coding DNA: TGCGCCAGCAGCCCCTGGGACGGGAATGAGCAGTTCTTC. This gives the protein CASSPWDGNEQFF. The chain uses TRBV5-1 and TRBJ2-1; tentatively, D is TRBD1 or TRBD2 (5 bases each). V gave up 4 bases and J gave up 7 bases, with 12 bases separating them. The V gene's germline CDR1 is SGHRS and CDR2 YFSETQ. The CDR3 consists of 13 residues.

A note on this clonotype: One base away lies a much larger clone, so this may be a sequencing read error. J is TRBJ2-5 and V is TRBV5-1; 8 nucleotides line up with TRBD2. The V segment lost 0 bases and the J segment 14 bases; nucleotides outside the gene matches: 15. The CDR3 consists of 15 residues. Germline V gene data show CDR1 as SGHRS and CDR2 as YFSETQ. Here the CDR3 reads CASSLGTSSQETHYF. As DNA, the CDR3 is TGCGCCAGCAGCTTGGGGACTAGCTCCCAAGAGACACATTACTTC.

A few counts support this clonotype. The chain combines TRBV11-2 with TRBJ2-2; D is ambiguous. The CDR3 sequence is 16 residues long. V was pared by 0 bases and J by 6 bases, with 14 bases between. CDR1 is SGHAT, CDR2 FQNNGV, per germline. The CDR3 sequence is CASSLERGFFSGELFF. In DNA form, the CDR3 reads TGTGCCAGCAGCTTAGAACGTGGGTTTTTTTCCGGGGAGCTGTTTTTT.

This clonotype was counted ten times or more. The J gene is TRBJ2-3, the V gene TRBV27; D call uncertain. V dropped 1 base and J dropped 1 base, with 6 bases sitting between them. Germline CDR1 is MNHEY and CDR2 is SMNVEV (reference sequence). There are 14 residues in the CDR3. The CDR3 sequence: CASSLWSGTDTQYF. The CDR3 coding sequence is TGTGCCAGCAGTTTATGGTCAGGCACAGATACGCAGTATTTT.

Within the sample, this clonotype is medium-sized. The chain employs TRBV19 and TRBJ2-7; D is tentatively TRBD1 or TRBD2 (5 bases each). V lost 5 bases, J lost 4 bases, and 18 bases lay in between. Per germline, CDR1 LNHDA and CDR2 SQIVND (reference sequence). The CDR3 sequence is 15 residues long. DNA for the CDR3: TGTGCCAGTAGTCGGCCGGGACGAGGGGCTTACGAGCAGTACTTC. This gives the protein CASSRPGRGAYEQYF.

The chain couples TRBV6-6 to TRBJ2-7; D gene ambiguous. Germline loops: CDR1 MNHNY, CDR2 SVGAGI (reference sequence). This CDR3 has 13 residues. Trimming took off 5 bases at V and 4 bases at J, with 12 bases between the two ends. CDR3 protein: CASSHLGTYEQYF. The CDR3 coding sequence is TGTGCCAGCAGTCACTTGGGCACTTACGAGCAGTACTTC.